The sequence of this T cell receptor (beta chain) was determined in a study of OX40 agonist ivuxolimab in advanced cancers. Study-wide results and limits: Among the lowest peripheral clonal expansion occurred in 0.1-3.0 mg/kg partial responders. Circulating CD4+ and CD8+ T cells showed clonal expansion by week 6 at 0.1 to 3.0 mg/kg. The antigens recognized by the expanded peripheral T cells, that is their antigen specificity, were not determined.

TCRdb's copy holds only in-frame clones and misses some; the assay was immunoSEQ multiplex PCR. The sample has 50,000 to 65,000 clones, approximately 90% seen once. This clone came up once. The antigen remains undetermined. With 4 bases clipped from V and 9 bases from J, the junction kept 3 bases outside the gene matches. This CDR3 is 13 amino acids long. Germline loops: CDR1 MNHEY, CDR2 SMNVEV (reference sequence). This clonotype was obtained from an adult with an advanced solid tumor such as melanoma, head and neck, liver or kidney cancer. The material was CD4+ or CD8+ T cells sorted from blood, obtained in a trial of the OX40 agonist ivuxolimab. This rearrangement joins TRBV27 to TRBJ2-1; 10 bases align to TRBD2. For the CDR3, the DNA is TGTGCCAGCAGTTACCTAGCGGGAGTTGAGCAGTTCTTC. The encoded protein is CASSYLAGVEQFF.